This TCR beta chain is from a study of response to subunit inactivated influenza vaccine (dated by TCRdb to the late 2010s). With regard to the full study: Deep quantitative profiling of the T cell receptor repertoire was used in the study to follow responses to a trivalent subunit inactivated influenza vaccine.

The library was produced with RT-PCR. Sequenced using an Illumina HiSeq 2500. TCRdb redid the processing of the public reads, applying fastp at Q25 and MiXCR, and retained in-frame beta chains. Duplicate CDR3 protein sequences are folded into a single record with the most common DNA and genes. Across this sample there are roughly 700,000 distinct CDR3 sequences, with around 16% seen only once. The ten largest clones capture more than 9% of the sample. As to this clonotype: Its antigen remains undetermined. No base quality information exists; no much larger clone differs at one position.

The paper's findings and limits, for the study overall: It was suggested by the authors that each seasonal influenza vaccination may recruit only a limited number of new T cells.

V is reduced by 4 bases and J by 3 bases, leaving a spacing of 16 bases between them. Measured from the cysteine to the phenylalanine, the CDR3 is 14 residues long. Solely the CDR3 DNA is kept, with 42 bases framed from the first base. The germline V gene (reference sequence) supplies CDR1 DFQATT and CDR2 SNEGSKA. The rearranged segments are TRBV20-1 and TRBJ2-7; the D gene is possibly TRBD1 or TRBD2, with 5 bases matching each. This specimen consisted of PBMCs from blood, obtained 12 days after vaccination. This clonotype originated in a man aged 50 to 59 who received an inactivated influenza vaccine. Donor details come from another sample of the same person, matched by shared clones. The CDR3 region reads CSATFLRGDYEQYF. In nucleotides, the sequence is TGCAGTGCTACGTTTTTGAGGGGTGACTACGAGCAGTACTTC.